One and the same sample provided the 10 T cell receptor beta chains below, sequenced in a study of blood T cell repertoires in COVID-19. Clones were read by immunoSEQ multiplex PCR, and TCRdb kept only the in-frame ones, dropping some. The sample records just under 55,000 clones, approximately 90% being singletons. Material: peripheral blood. These receptor sequences come from a man aged 45-65 years with acute or convalescent COVID-19.

The rearrangement joins TRBV5-1 to TRBJ2-1, with D possibly being TRBD2 (5 bases). Per the germline V gene, CDR1 is SGHRS and CDR2 is YFSETQ. Trimming stripped 7 bases from V and 0 bases from J, with 11 bases between. The CDR3 sequence is 14 residues long. The CDR3 region has the DNA TGCGCCAGCGAGCTGGGGAGCTCCTACAATGAGCAGTTCTTC. Residues: CASELGSSYNEQFF.

This chain joins TRBV7-9 and TRBJ2-3; 9 bases are a match to TRBD1. The CDR3 has 15 residues. After removal of 2 bases from V and 5 bases from J, the junction contained 5 bases not matched to a gene. Looked up from germline, CDR1 is SEHNR and CDR2 is FQNEAQ (reference sequence). Here the CDR3 reads CASSLPTGGLDTQYF. The CDR3 coding sequence is TGTGCCAGCAGCTTACCGACAGGGGGATTAGATACGCAGTATTTT.

V is TRBV5-6 and J is TRBJ2-2, with a weak D call TRBD2 (6 bases). This CDR3 comprises 15 residues. CDR1 and CDR2 (germline): SGHDT, YYEEEE. The ends were cut back, 4 bases at V and 3 bases at J, with 13 bases in the middle. The CDR3 sequence: CASSVGDSYTGELFF. CDR3 nucleotides: TGTGCCAGCAGCGTGGGGGACTCCTACACCGGGGAGCTGTTTTTT.

The chain has TRBV7-2 and TRBJ2-4; 10 bases map to TRBD2. Germline V gene data show CDR1 as SGHTA and CDR2 as FQGNSA. The CDR3 is made up of 19 amino acids. V gave up 1 base and J gave up 8 bases; unmatched junction bases: 17. CDR3 nucleotide sequence: TGTGCCAGCAGCTTAGAGCTCGGACTAGCGGTCCCCATGGGGGACATTCAGTACTTC. Protein sequence: CASSLELGLAVPMGDIQYF.

This chain joins TRBV6-8 and TRBJ2-3; a possible D gene is TRBD1 (5 bases). The germline V gene encodes CDR1 MNHGY and CDR2 SAAAGT. The CDR3 is 18 residues long. Between the trimmed V and J ends, which lost 3 bases and 2 bases, there was a span of 21 bases. This CDR3 is CASSYLCPLDSLTDTQYF. In DNA form, the CDR3 reads TGTGCCAGCAGTTATCTCTGCCCGCTCGACAGCCTCACAGATACGCAGTATTTT.

The rearrangement joins TRBV19 to TRBJ1-5; unclear D gene. Trimming took off 7 bases at V and 7 bases at J, with 14 bases between the two ends. Germline V lookup: CDR1 LNHDA, CDR2 SQIVND (reference sequence). The CDR3 contains 13 residues. CDR3 sequence: CASTPTGRQPQHF. CDR3 coding DNA: TGTGCCAGTACCCCTACGGGAAGGCAGCCCCAGCATTTT.

The chain couples TRBV19 to TRBJ2-3; 12 nucleotides agree with TRBD2. Germline-derived CDR1 and CDR2 are LNHDA and SQIVND (reference sequence). CDR3 length equals 16 residues. J gave up 1 base and V 3 bases, and 2 bases lay outside the gene matches. The CDR3 region has the DNA TGTGCCAGTAGTATCCGGACTAGCGGGGGCACAGATACGCAGTATTTT. Translating it yields CASSIRTSGGTDTQYF.

The DNA of the CDR3 is TGTGCCAGCAGTTTAGGGTCCGGGGGTGGCAATCAGCCCCAGCATTTT. Translation: CASSLGSGGGNQPQHF. The chain has TRBV27 and TRBJ1-5; TRBD1 is a possible D gene (5 bases). The CDR3 has 16 amino acids. V lost 2 bases to trimming and J lost 2 bases, with 13 bases between them. The V gene's germline CDR1 is MNHEY and CDR2 SMNVEV (reference sequence).

The genes are TRBV6-5 and TRBJ2-2; D is ambiguous. V dropped 5 bases and J dropped 3 bases, with 7 bases sitting between them. Germline values: CDR1 MNHEY, CDR2 SVGAGI. There are 13 residues in the CDR3. The CDR3 bases are TGTGCCAGCAGTCCCCAGGACACCGGGGAGCTGTTTTTT. It yields the protein CASSPQDTGELFF.

The gene calls are TRBV6-5 and TRBJ1-1, with D perhaps matching TRBD1 (5 bases). This CDR3 region has 12 residues. Germline V gene data show CDR1 as MNHEY and CDR2 as SVGAGI. The V end lost 7 bases, the J end lost 4 bases, and 10 bases lay between the germline ends. CDR3 region: CASNGGGTEAFF. The CDR3 coding sequence is TGTGCCAGCAACGGGGGGGGCACTGAAGCTTTCTTT.